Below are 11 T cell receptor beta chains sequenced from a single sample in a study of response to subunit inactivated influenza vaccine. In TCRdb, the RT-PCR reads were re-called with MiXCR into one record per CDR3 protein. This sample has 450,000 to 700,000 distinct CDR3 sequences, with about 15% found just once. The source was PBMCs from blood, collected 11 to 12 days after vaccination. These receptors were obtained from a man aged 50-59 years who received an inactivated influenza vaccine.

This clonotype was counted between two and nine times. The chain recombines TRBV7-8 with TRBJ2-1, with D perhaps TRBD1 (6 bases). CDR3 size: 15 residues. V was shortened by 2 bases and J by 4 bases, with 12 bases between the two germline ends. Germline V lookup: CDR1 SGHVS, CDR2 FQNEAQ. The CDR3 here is CASSLRLGQYNEQFF. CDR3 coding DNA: TGTGCCAGCAGCTTAAGATTAGGACAGTACAATGAGCAGTTCTTC.

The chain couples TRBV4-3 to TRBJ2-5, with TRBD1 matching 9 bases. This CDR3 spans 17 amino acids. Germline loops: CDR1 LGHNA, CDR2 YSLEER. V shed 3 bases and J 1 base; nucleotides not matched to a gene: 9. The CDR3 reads CASSQGGTGSFQETQYF. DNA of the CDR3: TGCGCCAGCAGCCAGGGCGGGACAGGGAGTTTCCAAGAGACCCAGTACTTC.

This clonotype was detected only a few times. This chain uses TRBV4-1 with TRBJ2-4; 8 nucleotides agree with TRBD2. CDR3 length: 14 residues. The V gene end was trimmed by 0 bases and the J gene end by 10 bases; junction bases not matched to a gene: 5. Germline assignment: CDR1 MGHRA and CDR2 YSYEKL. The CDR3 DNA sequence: TGCGCCAGCAGCCAAGAAGTGCGGGGGGCTATTCAGTACTTC. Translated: CASSQEVRGAIQYF.

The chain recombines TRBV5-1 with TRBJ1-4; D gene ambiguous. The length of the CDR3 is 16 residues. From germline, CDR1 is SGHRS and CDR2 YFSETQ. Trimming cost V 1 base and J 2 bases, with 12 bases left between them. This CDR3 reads CASSLWSTGTNEKLFF. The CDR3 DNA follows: TGCGCCAGCAGCTTGTGGAGTACCGGGACTAATGAAAAACTGTTTTTT.

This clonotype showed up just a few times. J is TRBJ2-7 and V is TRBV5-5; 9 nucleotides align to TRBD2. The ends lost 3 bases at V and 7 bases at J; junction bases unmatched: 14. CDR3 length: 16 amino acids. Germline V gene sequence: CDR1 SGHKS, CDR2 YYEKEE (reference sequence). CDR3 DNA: TGTGCCAGCAGCTCCACACGAATTAGCGGGAGAGAAGAGCAGTACTTC. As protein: CASSSTRISGREEQYF.

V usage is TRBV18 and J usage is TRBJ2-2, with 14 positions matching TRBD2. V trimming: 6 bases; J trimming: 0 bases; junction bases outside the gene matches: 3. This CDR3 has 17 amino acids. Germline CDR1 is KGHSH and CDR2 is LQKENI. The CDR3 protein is CASSWTSGGTNTGELFF. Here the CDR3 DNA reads TGTGCCAGCTCCTGGACTAGCGGGGGGACGAACACCGGGGAGCTGTTTTTT. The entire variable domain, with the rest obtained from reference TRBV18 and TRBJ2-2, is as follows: NAGVMQNPRHLVRRRGQEARLRCSPMKGHSHVYWYRQLPEEGLKFMVYLQKENIIDESGMPKERFSAEFPKEGPSILRIQQVVRGDSAAYFCASSWTSGGTNTGELFFGEGSRLTVL.

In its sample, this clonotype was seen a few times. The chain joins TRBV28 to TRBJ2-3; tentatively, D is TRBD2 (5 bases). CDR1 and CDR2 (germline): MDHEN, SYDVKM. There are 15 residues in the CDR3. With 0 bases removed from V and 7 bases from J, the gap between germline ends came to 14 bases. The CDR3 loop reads CASSLWALGENTQYF. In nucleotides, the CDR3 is TGTGCCAGCAGTTTATGGGCTCTCGGGGAAAATACGCAGTATTTT.

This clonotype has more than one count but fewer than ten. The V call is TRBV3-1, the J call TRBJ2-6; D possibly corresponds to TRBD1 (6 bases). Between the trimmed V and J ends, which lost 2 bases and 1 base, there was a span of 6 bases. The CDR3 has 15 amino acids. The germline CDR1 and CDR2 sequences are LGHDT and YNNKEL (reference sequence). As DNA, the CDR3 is TGTGCCAGCAGCCAAAGGGGGTCTGGGGCCAACGTCCTGACTTTC. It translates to CASSQRGSGANVLTF.

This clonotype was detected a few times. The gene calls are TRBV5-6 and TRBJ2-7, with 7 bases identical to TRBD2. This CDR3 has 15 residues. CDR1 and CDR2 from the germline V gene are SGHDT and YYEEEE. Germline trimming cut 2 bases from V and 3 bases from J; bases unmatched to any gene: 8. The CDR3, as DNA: TGTGCCAGCAGCTTCAGCGGGGTGCTCCGCTACGAGCAGTACTTC. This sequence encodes CASSFSGVLRYEQYF. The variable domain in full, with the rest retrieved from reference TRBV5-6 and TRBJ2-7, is DAGVTQSPTHLIKTRGQQVTLRCSPKSGHDTVSWYQQALGQGPQFIFQYYEEEERQRGNFPDRFSGHQFPNYSSELNVNALLLGDSALYLCASSFSGVLRYEQYFGPGTRLTVT.

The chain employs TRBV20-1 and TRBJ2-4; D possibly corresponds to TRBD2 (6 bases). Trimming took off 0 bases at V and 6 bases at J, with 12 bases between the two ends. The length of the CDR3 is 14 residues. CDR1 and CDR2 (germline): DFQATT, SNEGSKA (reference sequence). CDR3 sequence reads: CSARDAGSGNIQYF. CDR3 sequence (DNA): TGCAGTGCTAGAGACGCGGGATCCGGAAACATTCAGTACTTC.

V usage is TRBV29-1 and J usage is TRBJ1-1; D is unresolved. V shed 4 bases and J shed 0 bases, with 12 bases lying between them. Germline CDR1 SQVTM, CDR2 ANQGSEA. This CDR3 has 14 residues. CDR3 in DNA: TGCAGCGTTGCCCCGAGGGCAGTGAACACTGAAGCTTTCTTT. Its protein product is CSVAPRAVNTEAFF.